A single sample gave rise to the 2 T cell receptor beta chains below, sequenced in a study of graft-versus-host responses after intestinal transplantation. Measured with immunoSEQ multiplex PCR; TCRdb has only the in-frame clones, and not every one. The table records some 88,000 clones, more than 85% of them present only once. These TCRs are of unknown antigen specificity. The material was unstimulated CD8+ T cells sorted from spleen or lymph node cells, obtained before intestinal transplant. All receptors come from a human donor who received an intestinal transplant.

The rearrangement links TRBV10-3 to TRBJ2-1; 10 bases map to TRBD2. After removal of 0 bases from V and 3 bases from J, the junction contained 11 bases not matched to a gene. This CDR3 region has 19 residues. Per the germline V gene, CDR1 is ENHRY and CDR2 is SYGVKD. The DNA of the CDR3 is TGTGCCATCAGTGAGTCAGGACTAGCGGCCCGGGAGGTCTACAATGAGCAGTTCTTC. Amino acids: CAISESGLAAREVYNEQFF.

The chain recombines TRBV27 with TRBJ2-5; possible D gene TRBD2, 6 bases. The length of the CDR3 is 16 residues. Looked up from germline, CDR1 is MNHEY and CDR2 is SMNVEV (reference sequence). V lost 5 bases and J lost 2, with 18 bases in between. The CDR3 DNA sequence: TGTGCCAGCAGTCCAAACAAGCTGGGGGGACAAGAGACCCAGTACTTC. This codes for CASSPNKLGGQETQYF.